The T cell receptor (beta chain) under discussion was sequenced for a study of T-cell reconstitution after alpha-beta-depleted transplantation in children. Germline CDR1 and CDR2: SQVTM and ANQGSEA. The CDR3 is 13 residues long. The V gene end was trimmed by 7 bases and the J gene end by 3 bases; junction bases not matched to a gene: 7. This clonotype was counted only a few times. Molecular barcoding with unique molecular identifiers was used for the TCRbeta library. TCRdb redid the calling of the PCR reads with MiXCR, one entry per CDR3 protein. The table lists 500,000 to 600,000 distinct CDR3 sequences, about 18% of them singletons.

This specimen was PBMCs from the stem cell graft donor, taken from the stem cell graft. The genes are TRBV29-1 and TRBJ1-1; TRBD1 aligns across 8 bases. The receptor comes from a human donor who donated a stem cell graft to a child with acute lymphoblastic leukemia. CDR3 sequence: CSDAGTGHTEAFF. Here the CDR3 DNA reads TGCAGCGACGCCGGGACAGGACACACTGAAGCTTTCTTT.